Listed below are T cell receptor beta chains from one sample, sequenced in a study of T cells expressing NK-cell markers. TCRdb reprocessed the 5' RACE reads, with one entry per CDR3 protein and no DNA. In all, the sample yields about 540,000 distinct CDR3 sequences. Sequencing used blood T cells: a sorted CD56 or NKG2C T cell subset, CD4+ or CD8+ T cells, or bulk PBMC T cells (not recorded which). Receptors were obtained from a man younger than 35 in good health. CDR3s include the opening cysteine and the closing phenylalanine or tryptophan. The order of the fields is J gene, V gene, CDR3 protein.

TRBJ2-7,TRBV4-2,CASSQESTGTSGRIPYEQYF
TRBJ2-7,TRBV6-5,CASSPGPIYEQYF
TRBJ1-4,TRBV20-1,CSAIGSLATNEKLFF
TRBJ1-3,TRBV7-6,CASSLGHLSGSTIYF
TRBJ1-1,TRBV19,CASRGGTGRTEAFF
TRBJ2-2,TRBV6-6,CASRSRAGELFF
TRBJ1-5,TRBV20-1,CSAINPIDSNQPQHF
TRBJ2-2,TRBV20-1,CSARWILAGPGELFF
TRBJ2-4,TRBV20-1,CSARDRDDQNIQYF
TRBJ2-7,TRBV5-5,CASSLVGGPGTYEQYF
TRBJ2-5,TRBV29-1,CSVDILVQETQYF
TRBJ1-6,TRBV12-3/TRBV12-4,CASSLDSNNSPLHF
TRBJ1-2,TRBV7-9,CASSSTGGGYGYTF
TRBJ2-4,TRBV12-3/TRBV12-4,CASRYLTGPLEEYF
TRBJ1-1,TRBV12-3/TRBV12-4,CASSAASPEAFF
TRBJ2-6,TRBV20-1,CSARRGRVGSGANVLTF
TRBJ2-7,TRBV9,CASSPGLRGYEQYF
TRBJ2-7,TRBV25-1,CASSPRPGQGIYEQYF
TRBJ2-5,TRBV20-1,CSATTGSGETQYF
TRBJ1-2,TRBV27,CASSLSRSGNPYGYTF
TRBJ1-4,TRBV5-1,CASSRQFNEKLFF
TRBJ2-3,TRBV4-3,CASSQVSAGSSTDTQYF
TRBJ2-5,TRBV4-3,CASSQEKHTRAQYF
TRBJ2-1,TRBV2,CASRDGTAGGEQFF